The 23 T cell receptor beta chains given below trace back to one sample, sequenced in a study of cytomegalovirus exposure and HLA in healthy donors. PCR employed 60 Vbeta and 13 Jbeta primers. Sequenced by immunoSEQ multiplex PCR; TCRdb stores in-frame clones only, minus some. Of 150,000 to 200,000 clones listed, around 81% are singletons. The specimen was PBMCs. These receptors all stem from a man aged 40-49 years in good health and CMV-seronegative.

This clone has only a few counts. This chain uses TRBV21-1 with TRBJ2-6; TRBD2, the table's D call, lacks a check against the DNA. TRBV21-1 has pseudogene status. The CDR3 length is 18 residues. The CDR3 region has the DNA TGTGCCAGCAGCACGTCGAGCGTCGGGGTCTCTGGGGCCAACGTCCTGACTTTC. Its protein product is CASSTSSVGVSGANVLTF.

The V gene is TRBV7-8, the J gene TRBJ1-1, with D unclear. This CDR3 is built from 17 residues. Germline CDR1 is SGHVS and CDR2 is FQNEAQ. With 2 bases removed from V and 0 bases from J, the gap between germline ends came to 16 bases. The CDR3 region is CASSLRGPVAMNTEAFF. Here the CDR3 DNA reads TGTGCCAGCAGCTTACGGGGTCCGGTAGCTATGAACACTGAAGCTTTCTTT.

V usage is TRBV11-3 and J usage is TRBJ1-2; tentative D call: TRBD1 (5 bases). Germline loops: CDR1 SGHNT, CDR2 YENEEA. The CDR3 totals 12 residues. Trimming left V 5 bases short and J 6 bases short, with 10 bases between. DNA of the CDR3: TGTGCCAGCAGCGCGCAGGGAAATGGCTACACCTTC. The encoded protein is CASSAQGNGYTF.

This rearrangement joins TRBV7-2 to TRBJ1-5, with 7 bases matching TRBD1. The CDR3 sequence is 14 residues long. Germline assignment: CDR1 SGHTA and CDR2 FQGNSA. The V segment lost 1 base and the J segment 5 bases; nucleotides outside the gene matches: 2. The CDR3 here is CASSLDRGHQPQHF. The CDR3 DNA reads TGTGCCAGCAGCTTAGACAGGGGTCATCAGCCCCAGCATTTT.

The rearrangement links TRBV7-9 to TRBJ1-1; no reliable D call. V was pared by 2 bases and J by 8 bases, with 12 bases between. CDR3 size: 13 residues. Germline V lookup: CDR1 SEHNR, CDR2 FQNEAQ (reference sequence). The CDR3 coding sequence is TGTGCCAGCAGCTTATACGGGGATACCGAAGCTTTCTTT. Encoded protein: CASSLYGDTEAFF.

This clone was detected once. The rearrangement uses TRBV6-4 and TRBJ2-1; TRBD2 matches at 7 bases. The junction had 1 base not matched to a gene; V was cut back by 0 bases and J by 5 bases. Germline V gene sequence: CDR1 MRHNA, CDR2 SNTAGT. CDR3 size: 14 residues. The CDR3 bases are TGTGCCAGCAGTGACTCCGGGGGGAACAATGAGCAGTTCTTC. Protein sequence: CASSDSGGNNEQFF.

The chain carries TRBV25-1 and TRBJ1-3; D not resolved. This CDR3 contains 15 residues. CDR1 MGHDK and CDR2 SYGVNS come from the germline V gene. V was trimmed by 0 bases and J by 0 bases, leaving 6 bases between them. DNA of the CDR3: TGTGCCAGCAGTGAATATGCGGGCTCTGGAAACACCATATATTTT. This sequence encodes CASSEYAGSGNTIYF.

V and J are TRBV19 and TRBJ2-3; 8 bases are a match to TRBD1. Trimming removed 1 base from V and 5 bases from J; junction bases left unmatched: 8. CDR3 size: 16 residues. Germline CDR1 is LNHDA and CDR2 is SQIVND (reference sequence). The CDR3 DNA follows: TGTGCCAGTAGTATAGGGGCGGACAGGGTAGGAGATACGCAGTATTTT. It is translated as CASSIGADRVGDTQYF.

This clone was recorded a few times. The chain's CDR3 is CASSPGMGPLSGNTIYF. The CDR3 DNA reads as TGCGCCAGCAGCCCAGGGATGGGGCCGCTCTCTGGAAACACCATATATTTT. The chain links TRBV5-1 to TRBJ1-3; the D gene is possibly TRBD1 (5 bases). Germline CDR1 and CDR2: SGHRS and YFSETQ. The germline V and J ends were trimmed by 4 bases and 0 bases, with 17 bases remaining between them. The CDR3 sequence is 17 residues long.

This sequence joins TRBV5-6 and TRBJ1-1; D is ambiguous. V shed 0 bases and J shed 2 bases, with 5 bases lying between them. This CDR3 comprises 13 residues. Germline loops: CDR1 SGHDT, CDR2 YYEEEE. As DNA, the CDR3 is TGTGCCAGCAGCTTGGGGAGTAACACTGAAGCTTTCTTT. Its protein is CASSLGSNTEAFF.

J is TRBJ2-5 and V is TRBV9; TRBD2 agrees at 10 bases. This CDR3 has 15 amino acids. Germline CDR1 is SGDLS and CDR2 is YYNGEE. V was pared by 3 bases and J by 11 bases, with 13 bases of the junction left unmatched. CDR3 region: CASSASGTSAGEQYF. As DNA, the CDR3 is TGTGCCAGCAGCGCATCCGGGACTAGCGCGGGGGAGCAGTACTTC.

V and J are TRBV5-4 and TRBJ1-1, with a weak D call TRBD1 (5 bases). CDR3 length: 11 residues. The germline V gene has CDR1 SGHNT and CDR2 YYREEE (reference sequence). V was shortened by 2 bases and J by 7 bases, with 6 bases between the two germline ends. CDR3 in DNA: TGTGCCAGCAGCTTCAGGGATGAAGCTTTCTTT. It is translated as CASSFRDEAFF.

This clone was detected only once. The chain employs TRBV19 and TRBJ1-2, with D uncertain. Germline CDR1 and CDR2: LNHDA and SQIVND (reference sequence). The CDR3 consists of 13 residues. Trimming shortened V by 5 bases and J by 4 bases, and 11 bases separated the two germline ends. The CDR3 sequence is CASSSDTVYGYTF. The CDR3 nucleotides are TGTGCCAGTAGTTCCGACACTGTCTATGGCTACACCTTC.

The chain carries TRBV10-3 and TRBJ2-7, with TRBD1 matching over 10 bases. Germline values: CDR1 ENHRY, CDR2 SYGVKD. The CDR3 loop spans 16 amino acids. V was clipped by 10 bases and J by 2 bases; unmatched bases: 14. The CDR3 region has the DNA TGTGCCACCGCCGGGACAGGGGAAGTTGGGCCCTACGAGCAGTACTTC. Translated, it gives CATAGTGEVGPYEQYF.

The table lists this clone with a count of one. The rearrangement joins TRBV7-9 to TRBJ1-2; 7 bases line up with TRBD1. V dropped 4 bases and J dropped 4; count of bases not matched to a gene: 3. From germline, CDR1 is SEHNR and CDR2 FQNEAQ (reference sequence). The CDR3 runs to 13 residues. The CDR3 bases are TGTGCCAGCAGCTCACAGGGGACCTATGGCTACACCTTC. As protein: CASSSQGTYGYTF.

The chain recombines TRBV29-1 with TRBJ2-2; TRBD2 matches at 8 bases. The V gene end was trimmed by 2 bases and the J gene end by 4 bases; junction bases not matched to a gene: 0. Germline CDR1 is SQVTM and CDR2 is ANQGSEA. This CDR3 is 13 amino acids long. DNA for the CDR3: TGCAGCGTTGAACGGGGGGGCACCGGGGAGCTGTTTTTT. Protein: CSVERGGTGELFF.

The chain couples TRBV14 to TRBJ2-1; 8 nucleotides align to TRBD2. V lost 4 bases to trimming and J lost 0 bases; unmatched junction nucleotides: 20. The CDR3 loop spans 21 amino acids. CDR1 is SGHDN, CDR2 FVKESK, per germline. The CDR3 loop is CASSRRMSGRNLLSSYNEQFF. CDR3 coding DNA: TGTGCCAGCAGCCGTAGGATGAGCGGGAGAAACCTTTTGAGCTCCTACAATGAGCAGTTCTTC.

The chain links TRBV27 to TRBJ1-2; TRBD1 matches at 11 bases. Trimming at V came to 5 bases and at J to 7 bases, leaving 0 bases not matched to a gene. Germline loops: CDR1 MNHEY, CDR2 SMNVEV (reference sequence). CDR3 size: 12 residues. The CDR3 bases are TGTGCCAGCAGTGGGACAGGGGGTGGCTACACCTTC. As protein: CASSGTGGGYTF.

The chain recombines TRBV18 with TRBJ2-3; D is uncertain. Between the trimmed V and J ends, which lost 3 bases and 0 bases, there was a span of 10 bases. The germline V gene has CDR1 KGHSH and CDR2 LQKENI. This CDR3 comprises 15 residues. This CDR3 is CASSPLTSSTDTQYF. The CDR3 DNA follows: TGTGCCAGCTCACCGCTGACTTCTAGCACAGATACGCAGTATTTT.

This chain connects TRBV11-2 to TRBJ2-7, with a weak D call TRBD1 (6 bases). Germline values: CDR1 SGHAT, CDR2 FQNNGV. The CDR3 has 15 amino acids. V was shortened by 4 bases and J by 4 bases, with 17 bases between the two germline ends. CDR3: CASSWGPDSYYEQYF. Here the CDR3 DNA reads TGTGCCAGCAGCTGGGGGCCGGACAGCTATTACGAGCAGTACTTC.

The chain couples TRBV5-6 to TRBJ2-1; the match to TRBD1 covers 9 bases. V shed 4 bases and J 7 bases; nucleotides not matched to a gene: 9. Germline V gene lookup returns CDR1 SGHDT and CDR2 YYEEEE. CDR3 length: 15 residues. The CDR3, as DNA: TGTGCCAGCAGCGGAACCGGGACAGGGTTGAATGAGCAGTTCTTC. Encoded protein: CASSGTGTGLNEQFF.

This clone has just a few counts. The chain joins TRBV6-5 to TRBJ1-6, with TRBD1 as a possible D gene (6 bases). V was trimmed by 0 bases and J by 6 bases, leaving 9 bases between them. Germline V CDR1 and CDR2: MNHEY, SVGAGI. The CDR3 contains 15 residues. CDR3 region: CASSYSGTTNSPLHF. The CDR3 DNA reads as TGTGCCAGCAGTTACTCAGGGACAACTAATTCACCCCTCCACTTT.

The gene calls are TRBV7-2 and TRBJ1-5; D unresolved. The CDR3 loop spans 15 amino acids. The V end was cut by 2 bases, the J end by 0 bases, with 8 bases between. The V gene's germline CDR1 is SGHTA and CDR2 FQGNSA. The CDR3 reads CASSLRVYSNQPQHF. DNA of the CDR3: TGTGCCAGCAGCTTAAGAGTTTATAGCAATCAGCCCCAGCATTTT.